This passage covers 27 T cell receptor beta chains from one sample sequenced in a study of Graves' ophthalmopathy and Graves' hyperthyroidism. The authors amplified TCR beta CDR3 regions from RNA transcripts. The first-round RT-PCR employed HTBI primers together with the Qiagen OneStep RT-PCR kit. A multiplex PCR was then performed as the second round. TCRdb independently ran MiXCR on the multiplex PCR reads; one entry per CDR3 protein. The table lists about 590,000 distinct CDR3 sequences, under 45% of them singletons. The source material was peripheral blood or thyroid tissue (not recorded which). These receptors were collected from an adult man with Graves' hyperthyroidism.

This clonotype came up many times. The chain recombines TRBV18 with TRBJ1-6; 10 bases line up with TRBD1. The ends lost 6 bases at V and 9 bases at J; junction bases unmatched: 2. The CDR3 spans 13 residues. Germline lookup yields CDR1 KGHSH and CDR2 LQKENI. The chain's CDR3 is CASSRTGGSPLHF. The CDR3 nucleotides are TGTGCCAGCTCGAGGACAGGGGGTTCACCCCTCCACTTT.

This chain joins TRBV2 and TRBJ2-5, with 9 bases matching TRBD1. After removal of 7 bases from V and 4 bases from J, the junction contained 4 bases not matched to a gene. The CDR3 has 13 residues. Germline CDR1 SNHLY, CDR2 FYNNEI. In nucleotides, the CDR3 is TGTGCCAGCATGCAGGACAGGGGAGAGACCCAGTACTTC. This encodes CASMQDRGETQYF.

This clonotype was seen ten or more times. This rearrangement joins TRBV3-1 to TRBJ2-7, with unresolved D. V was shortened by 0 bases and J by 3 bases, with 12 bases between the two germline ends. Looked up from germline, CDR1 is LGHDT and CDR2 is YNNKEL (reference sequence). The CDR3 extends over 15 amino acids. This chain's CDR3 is CASSQDSLSVYEQYF. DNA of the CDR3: TGTGCCAGCAGCCAAGATAGTCTGTCCGTCTACGAGCAGTACTTC.

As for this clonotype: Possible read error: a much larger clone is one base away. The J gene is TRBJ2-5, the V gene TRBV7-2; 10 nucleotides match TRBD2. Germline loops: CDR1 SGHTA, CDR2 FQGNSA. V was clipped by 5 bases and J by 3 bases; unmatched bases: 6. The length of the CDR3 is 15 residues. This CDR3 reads CASSPSGRREETQYF. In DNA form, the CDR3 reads TGTGCCAGCAGCCCTAGCGGGAGAAGGGAAGAGACCCAGTACTTC. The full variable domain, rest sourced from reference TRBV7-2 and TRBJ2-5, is GAGVSQSPSNKVTEKGKDVELRCDPISGHTALYWYRQSLGQGLEFLIYFQGNSAPDKSGLPSDRFSAERTGGSVSTLTIQRTQQEDSAVYLCASSPSGRREETQYFGPGTRLLVL.

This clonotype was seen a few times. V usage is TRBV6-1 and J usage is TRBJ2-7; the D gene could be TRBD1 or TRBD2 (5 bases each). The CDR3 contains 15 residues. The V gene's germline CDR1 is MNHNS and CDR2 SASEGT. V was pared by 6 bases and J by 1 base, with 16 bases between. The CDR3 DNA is TGTGCCAGCAGGCCACGGGACCGAGATTCCTACGAGCAGTACTTC. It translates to CASRPRDRDSYEQYF.

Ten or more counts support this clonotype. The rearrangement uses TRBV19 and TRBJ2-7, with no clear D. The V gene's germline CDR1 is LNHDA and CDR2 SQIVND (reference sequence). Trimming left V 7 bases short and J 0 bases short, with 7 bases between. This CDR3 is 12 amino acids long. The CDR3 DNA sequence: TGTGCCAGTACGGGTAGCTCCTACGAGCAGTACTTC. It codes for CASTGSSYEQYF.

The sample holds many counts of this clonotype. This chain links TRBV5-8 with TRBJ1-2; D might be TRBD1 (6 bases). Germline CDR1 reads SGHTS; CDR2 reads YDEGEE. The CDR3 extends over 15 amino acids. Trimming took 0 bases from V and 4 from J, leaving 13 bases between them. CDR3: CASSLVGQGRYGYTF. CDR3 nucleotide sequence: TGTGCCAGCAGCTTGGTAGGGCAGGGGCGCTATGGCTACACCTTC.

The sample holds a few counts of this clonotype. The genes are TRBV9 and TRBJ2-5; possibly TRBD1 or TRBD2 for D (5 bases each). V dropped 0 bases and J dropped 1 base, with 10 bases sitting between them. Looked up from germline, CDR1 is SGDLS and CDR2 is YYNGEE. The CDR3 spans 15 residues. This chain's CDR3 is CASSVDWDLQETQYF. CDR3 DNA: TGTGCCAGCAGCGTAGATTGGGACCTCCAAGAGACCCAGTACTTC. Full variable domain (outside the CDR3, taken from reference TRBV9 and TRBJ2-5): DSGVTQTPKHLITATGQRVTLRCSPRSGDLSVYWYQQSLDQGLQFLIQYYNGEERAKGNILERFSAQQFPDLHSELNLSSLELGDSALYFCASSVDWDLQETQYFGPGTRLLVL.

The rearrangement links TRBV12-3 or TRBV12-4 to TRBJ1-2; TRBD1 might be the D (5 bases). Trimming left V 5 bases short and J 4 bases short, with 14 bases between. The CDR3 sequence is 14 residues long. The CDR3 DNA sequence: TGTGCCAGCAGTCCAATCAGTGGGGGCTATGGCTACACCTTC. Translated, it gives CASSPISGGYGYTF.

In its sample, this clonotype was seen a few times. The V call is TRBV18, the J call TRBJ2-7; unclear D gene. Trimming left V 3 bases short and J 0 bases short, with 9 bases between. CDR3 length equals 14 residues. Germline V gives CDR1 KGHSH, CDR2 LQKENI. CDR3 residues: CASSPPENSYEQYF. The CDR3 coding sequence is TGTGCCAGCTCACCGCCGGAGAACTCCTACGAGCAGTACTTC.

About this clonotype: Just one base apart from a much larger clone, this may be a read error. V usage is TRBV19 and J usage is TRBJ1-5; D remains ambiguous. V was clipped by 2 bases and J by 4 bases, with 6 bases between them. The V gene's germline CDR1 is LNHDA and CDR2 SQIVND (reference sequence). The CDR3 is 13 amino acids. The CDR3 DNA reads TGTGCCAGTAGTATAATGGGGAATCAGCCCCAGCATTTT. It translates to CASSIMGNQPQHF.

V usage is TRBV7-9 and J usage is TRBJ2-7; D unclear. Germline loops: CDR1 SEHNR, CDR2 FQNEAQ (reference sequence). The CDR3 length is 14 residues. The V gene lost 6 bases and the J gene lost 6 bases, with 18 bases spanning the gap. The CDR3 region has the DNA TGTGCCAGCAGTTCCACCCCCCGTCACTTCGAGCAGTACTTC. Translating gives CASSSTPRHFEQYF.

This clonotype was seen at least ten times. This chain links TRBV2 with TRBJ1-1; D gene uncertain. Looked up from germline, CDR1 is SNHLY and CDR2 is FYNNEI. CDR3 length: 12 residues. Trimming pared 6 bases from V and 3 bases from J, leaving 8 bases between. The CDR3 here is CASRVEDTEAFF. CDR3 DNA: TGTGCCAGCAGAGTCGAGGACACTGAAGCTTTCTTT.

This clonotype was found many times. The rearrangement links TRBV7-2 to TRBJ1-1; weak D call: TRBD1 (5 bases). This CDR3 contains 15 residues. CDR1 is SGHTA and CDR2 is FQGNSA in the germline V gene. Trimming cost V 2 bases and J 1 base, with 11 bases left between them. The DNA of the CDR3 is TGTGCCAGCAGCTTAATGGGACGTGCGAACACTGAAGCTTTCTTT. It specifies CASSLMGRANTEAFF.

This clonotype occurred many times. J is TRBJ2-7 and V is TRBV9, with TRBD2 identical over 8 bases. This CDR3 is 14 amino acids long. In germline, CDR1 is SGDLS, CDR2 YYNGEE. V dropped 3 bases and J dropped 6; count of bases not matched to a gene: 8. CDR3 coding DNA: TGTGCCAGCAGCGGGCGGGGGGCTAGTGGCGAGCAGTACTTC. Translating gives CASSGRGASGEQYF.

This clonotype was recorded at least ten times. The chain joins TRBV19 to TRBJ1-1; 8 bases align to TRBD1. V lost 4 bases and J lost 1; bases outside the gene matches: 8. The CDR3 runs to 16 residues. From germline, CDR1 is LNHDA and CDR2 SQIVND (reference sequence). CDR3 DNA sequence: TGTGCCAGTAGTACATATGGACAGGGACCGAACACTGAAGCTTTCTTT. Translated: CASSTYGQGPNTEAFF.

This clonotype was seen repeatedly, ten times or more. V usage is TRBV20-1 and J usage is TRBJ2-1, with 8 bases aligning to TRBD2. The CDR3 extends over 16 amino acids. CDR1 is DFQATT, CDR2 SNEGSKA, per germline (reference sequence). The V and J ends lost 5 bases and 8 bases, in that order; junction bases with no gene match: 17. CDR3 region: CSAGALGRASIDEQFF. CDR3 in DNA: TGCAGTGCTGGAGCGCTCGGGAGGGCCTCGATCGATGAGCAGTTCTTC.

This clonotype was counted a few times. The chain's CDR3 is CASSLGLGQDANYGYTF. The CDR3 DNA reads as TGCGCCAGCAGCTTGGGTTTGGGACAGGACGCAAACTATGGCTACACCTTC. The chain joins TRBV5-1 to TRBJ1-2, with 8 nucleotides matching TRBD1. Losses at the gene ends were 0 bases for V and 2 bases for J; bases not matched to a gene: 9. The CDR3 sequence is 17 residues long. Germline values: CDR1 SGHRS, CDR2 YFSETQ.

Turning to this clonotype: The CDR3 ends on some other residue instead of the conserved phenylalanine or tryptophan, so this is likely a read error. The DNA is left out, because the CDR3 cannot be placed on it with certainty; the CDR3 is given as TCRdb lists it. The CDR3 is CASSLMDRGGY. J is TRBJ1-4 and V is TRBV12-3 or TRBV12-4; the table's D call TRBD1 went unverified against the DNA. The CDR3 spans 11 amino acids, including both terminal residues.

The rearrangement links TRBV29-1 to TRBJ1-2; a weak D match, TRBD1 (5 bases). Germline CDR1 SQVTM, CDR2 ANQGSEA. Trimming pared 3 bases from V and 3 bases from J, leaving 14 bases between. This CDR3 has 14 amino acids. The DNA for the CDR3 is TGCAGCGTTGACGCCGGGGCGCGGGACTATGGCTACACCTTC. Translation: CSVDAGARDYGYTF.

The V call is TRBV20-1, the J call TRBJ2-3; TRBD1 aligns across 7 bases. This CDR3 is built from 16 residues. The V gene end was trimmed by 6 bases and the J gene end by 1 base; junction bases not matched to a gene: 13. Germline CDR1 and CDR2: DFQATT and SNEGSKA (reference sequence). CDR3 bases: TGCAGTGCCATGACCGGCACCGGGACAGGCACAGATACGCAGTATTTT. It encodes CSAMTGTGTGTDTQYF.

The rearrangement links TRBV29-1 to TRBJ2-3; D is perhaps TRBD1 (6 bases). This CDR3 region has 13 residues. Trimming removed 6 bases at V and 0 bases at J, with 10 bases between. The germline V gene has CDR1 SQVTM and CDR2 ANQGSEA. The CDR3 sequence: CSVFGQSTDTQYF. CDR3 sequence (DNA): TGCAGCGTCTTCGGACAGAGCACAGATACGCAGTATTTT.

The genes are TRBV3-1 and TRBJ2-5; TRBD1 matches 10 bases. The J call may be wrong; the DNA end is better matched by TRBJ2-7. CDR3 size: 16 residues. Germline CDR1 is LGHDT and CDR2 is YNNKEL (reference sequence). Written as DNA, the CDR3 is TGTGCCAGCAGCCAGAAGACAGGGGGACAGGGGAACGAGCAGTACTTC. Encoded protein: CASSQKTGGQGNEQYF.

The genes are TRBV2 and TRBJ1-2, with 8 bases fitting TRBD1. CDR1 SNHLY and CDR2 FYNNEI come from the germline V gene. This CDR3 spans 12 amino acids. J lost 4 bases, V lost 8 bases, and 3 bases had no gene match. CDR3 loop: CASRTGIYGYTF. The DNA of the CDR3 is TGTGCCAGCCGGACAGGGATCTATGGCTACACCTTC.

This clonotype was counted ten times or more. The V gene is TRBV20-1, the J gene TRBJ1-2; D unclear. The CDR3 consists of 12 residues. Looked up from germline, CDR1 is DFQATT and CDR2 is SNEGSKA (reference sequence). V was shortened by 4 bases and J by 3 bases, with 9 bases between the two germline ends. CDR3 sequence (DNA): TGCAGTGCTACCGGGAACCACTATGGCTACACCTTC. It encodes CSATGNHYGYTF.

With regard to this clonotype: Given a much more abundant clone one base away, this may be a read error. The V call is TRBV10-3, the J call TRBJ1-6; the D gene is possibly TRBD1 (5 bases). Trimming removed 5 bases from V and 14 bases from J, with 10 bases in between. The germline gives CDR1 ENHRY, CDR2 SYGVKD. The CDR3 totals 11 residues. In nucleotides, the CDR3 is TGTGCCATCAGTTATGGGGCGACCCTCCACTTT. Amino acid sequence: CAISYGATLHF.

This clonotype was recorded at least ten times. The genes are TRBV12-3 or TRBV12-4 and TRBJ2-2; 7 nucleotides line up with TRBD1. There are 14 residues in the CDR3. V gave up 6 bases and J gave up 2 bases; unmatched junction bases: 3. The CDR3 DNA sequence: TGTGCCAGCAGCCGACAGGGAAACACCGGGGAGCTGTTTTTT. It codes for CASSRQGNTGELFF.